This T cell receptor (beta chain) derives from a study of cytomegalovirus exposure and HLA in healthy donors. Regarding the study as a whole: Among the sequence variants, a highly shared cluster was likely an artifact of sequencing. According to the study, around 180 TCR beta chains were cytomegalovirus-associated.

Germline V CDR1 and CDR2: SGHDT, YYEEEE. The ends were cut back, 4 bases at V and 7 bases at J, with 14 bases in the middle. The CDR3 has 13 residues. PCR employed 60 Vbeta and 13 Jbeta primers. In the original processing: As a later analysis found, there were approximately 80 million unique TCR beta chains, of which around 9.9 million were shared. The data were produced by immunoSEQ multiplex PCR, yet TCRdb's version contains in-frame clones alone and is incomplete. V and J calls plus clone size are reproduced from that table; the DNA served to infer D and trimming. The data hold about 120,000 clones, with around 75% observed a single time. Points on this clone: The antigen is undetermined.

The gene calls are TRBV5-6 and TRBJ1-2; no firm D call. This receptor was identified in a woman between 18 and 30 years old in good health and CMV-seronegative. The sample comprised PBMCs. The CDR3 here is CASSRLVGGGYTF. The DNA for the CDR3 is TGTGCCAGCAGCCGGCTCGTCGGCGGTGGCTACACCTTC.